The TCR beta chain under discussion was sequenced for a study of shared clonotypes between healthy human individuals. Regarding this clone: This same CDR3 is encoded by further DNA sequences in the sample.

The method was immunoSEQ multiplex PCR; TCRdb's version includes in-frame clones alone and lacks a portion of them. The sample has hundreds of thousands of clones, 90% to 95% seen once. The CDR3 length is 12 residues. The V gene's germline CDR1 is MNHEY and CDR2 SMNVEV (reference sequence). V lost 3 bases and J 6 bases, leaving 6 bases between the germline ends. Naive CD8 populations comprised CD45RO-negative cells positively selected for CCR7, excluding terminally differentiated effector memory CD45RA+ cells. Specimen: naive CD8+ T cells sorted from blood. V is TRBV27 and J is TRBJ1-5; no firm D call. The receptor comes from a woman aged 30 to 39 in good health. The CDR3: CASSFHGQPQHF. In DNA form, the CDR3 reads TGTGCCAGCAGTTTTCACGGTCAGCCCCAGCATTTT.